The clone carrying this T cell receptor (beta chain) was seen a handful of times. The antigen is unknown. The sequenced template was cDNA made from the entire isolated RNA. The data were produced by immunoSEQ multiplex PCR, yet TCRdb's version contains in-frame clones alone and is incomplete. The table lists under 300,000 clones, roughly 22% of them singletons, with 0.028% in the top ten. This record comes from a study of beta chain features in type 1 diabetes. Background on the study: Healthy donors and patients had similar age, gender and cell yields. Overall study results and limits: Patients with type 1 diabetes carried fewer insertions and had more deletions at their VDJ junctions. TCRB CDR3 length was moderately but significantly reduced in all four CD4+ subsets of Type 1 diabetes patients. Because the template was cDNA, high-expressing cells might be over-represented.

CD4+ naive, central memory, regulatory and stem cell-like memory cells were sorted via CD45RO/CCR7/CD25/CD127/CD95/CD27. Germline CDR1 SGDLS, CDR2 YYNGEE. With 0 bases removed from V and 0 bases from J, the gap between germline ends came to 6 bases. The CDR3 has 14 amino acids. The chain combines TRBV9 with TRBJ1-1; D uncertain. The TCR was taken from a middle-aged woman with type 1 diabetes. Sequencing used naive CD4+ T cells from blood. This CDR3 is CASSVALMNTEAFF. The CDR3 DNA sequence: TGTGCCAGCAGCGTAGCACTGATGAACACTGAAGCTTTCTTT.